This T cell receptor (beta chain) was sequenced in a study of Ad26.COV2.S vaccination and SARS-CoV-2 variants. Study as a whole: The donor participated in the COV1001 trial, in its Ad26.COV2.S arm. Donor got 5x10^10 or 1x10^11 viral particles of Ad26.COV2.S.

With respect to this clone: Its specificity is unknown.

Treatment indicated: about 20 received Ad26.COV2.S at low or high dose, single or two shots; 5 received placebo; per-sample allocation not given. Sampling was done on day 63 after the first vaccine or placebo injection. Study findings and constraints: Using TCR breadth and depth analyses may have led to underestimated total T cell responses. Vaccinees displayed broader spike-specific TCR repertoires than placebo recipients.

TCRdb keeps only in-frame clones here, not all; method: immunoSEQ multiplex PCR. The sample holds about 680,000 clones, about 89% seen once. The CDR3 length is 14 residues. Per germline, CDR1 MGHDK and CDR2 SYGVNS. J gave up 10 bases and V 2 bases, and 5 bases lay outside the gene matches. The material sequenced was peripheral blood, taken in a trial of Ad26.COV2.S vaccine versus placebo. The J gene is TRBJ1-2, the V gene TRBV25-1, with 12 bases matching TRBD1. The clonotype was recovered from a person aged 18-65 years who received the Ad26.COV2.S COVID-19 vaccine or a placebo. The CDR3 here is CASSEMGQGASYTF. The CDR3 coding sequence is TGTGCCAGCAGTGAAATGGGACAGGGGGCTTCCTACACCTTC.